These 9 T cell receptor beta chains share one sample of origin, sequenced in a study of beta chain features in type 1 diabetes. Study-wide points: TCRB CDR3 length was moderately but significantly reduced in all four CD4+ subsets of Type 1 diabetes patients.

These receptors are not linked to any known antigen. Of the isolated RNA, all was reverse transcribed, and so the sequenced material was expressed TCRB transcripts. The table came from immunoSEQ multiplex PCR; TCRdb's copy has only in-frame clones and leaves some out. The data show approximately 160,000 clones, about 9.3% seen once. The sample taken for sequencing was central memory CD4+ T cells from blood. These TCRs come from a man aged 25 to 45 with type 1 diabetes.

A few counts support this clone. V and J are TRBV7-9 and TRBJ2-1, with 7 bases lining up with TRBD1. CDR1 is SEHNR and CDR2 is FQNEAQ in the germline V gene (reference sequence). Unmatched junction bases numbered 6, after V lost 5 bases and J lost 5 bases. The CDR3 is made up of 14 amino acids. Here the CDR3 reads CASSIQGSDNEQFF. The CDR3 DNA reads as TGTGCCAGCAGCATACAGGGGTCAGACAATGAGCAGTTCTTC.

There are a few counts of this clone. This rearrangement joins TRBV30 to TRBJ2-5, with 11 bases aligning to TRBD2. J was trimmed by 5 bases and V by 2 bases; bases with no gene match: 4. Germline CDR1 and CDR2: GTSNPN and SVGIG (reference sequence). The CDR3 contains 14 residues. DNA for the CDR3: TGTGCCTGGAGTAAACTAGCGGGAGTTGAGACCCAGTACTTC. Translated: CAWSKLAGVETQYF.

This clone came up a few times. The gene calls are TRBV20-1 and TRBJ1-5, with TRBD1 matching 8 bases. Germline V lookup: CDR1 DFQATT, CDR2 SNEGSKA (reference sequence). Trimming removed 6 bases from V and 11 bases from J; junction bases left unmatched: 6. CDR3 size: 11 residues. The CDR3 reads CSAEDRVTQHF. The CDR3 nucleotides are TGCAGTGCCGAGGACAGGGTGACCCAGCATTTT.

The chain uses TRBV19 and TRBJ2-2; D may be TRBD1 (5 bases). The CDR3 length is 15 residues. Trimming left V 7 bases short and J 4 bases short, with 16 bases between. Germline lookup yields CDR1 LNHDA and CDR2 SQIVND (reference sequence). The CDR3 reads CASNPRPRGTGELFF. The CDR3 nucleotides are TGTGCCAGTAATCCCAGGCCAAGGGGCACCGGGGAGCTGTTTTTT.

This clone was recorded a few times. This chain connects TRBV5-1 to TRBJ2-5; 10 bases fit TRBD2. CDR1 SGHRS and CDR2 YFSETQ come from the germline V gene. With 8 bases clipped from V and 5 bases from J, the junction kept 6 bases outside the gene matches. This CDR3 comprises 13 residues. The CDR3: CASHSGRGETQYF. DNA of the CDR3: TGCGCCAGTCACAGCGGGAGGGGGGAGACCCAGTACTTC.

This clone came up a few times. The rearrangement joins TRBV2 to TRBJ1-1, with unresolved D. In germline, CDR1 is SNHLY, CDR2 FYNNEI. This CDR3 has 13 residues. V lost 8 bases, J lost 6 bases, and 16 bases lay in between. CDR3 nucleotide sequence: TGTGCCAGCGAGTACCAAGGCGCGGCTGAAGCTTTCTTT. Translation gives CASEYQGAAEAFF.

The chain carries TRBV29-1 and TRBJ1-5; the D gene is possibly TRBD1 (5 bases). This CDR3 region has 12 residues. CDR1 SQVTM and CDR2 ANQGSEA come from the germline V gene. V lost 6 bases to trimming and J lost 3 bases, with 9 bases between them. The CDR3 protein is CSVQGFNQPQHF. DNA for the CDR3: TGCAGCGTCCAGGGCTTCAATCAGCCCCAGCATTTT.

In its sample, this clone was seen a few times. The genes are TRBV9 and TRBJ1-1, with D tentatively TRBD1 (5 bases). This CDR3 has 14 amino acids. Germline lookup yields CDR1 SGDLS and CDR2 YYNGEE. V gave up 2 bases and J gave up 4 bases, with 12 bases separating them. The CDR3 coding sequence is TGTGCCAGCAGCGTCGGGGGATCGGGCACTGAAGCTTTCTTT. Translation gives CASSVGGSGTEAFF.

This chain links TRBV9 with TRBJ2-7; D is possibly TRBD1 (5 bases). The V end lost 4 bases, the J end lost 3 bases, and 14 bases lay between the germline ends. Per the germline V gene, CDR1 is SGDLS and CDR2 is YYNGEE. The CDR3 sequence is 14 residues long. Here the CDR3 DNA reads TGTGCCAGCAGCTTACAGGACGGCTTCTACGAGCAGTACTTC. Translating it yields CASSLQDGFYEQYF.